The clone carrying this T cell receptor beta chain was found many times. These data are taken from a study of read filtering for tumor transcriptome and immune sequencing. On the study more broadly: Among patients, some 17 were male and about 15 female, aged roughly 47 to 90 (mean approximately 64). R-ISS stage counts were under 10 for I, 16 for II, 6 or 7 for III. Whole-transcriptome libraries were prepared after DNase treatment.

The library was built from 400 ng RNA with molecular barcoded adaptors for alpha/delta and beta/gamma chains. TCRdb re-called the reads through MiXCR, storing one row per CDR3 protein. The profile shows some 130,000 distinct CDR3 sequences, approximately 13% of them singletons. The length of the CDR3 is 16 residues. The germline gives CDR1 SGHVS, CDR2 FQNEAQ. V gave up 2 bases and J gave up 5 bases, with 16 bases separating them. The sequencing input was a population of CD138-negative cells sorted from bone marrow. This chain connects TRBV7-8 to TRBJ2-1; D is unclear. This clonotype was obtained from a donor at least 40 years old with multiple myeloma. The CDR3 nucleotides read TGTGCCAGCAGCTTATTGTGGCTAGGGATACACAATGAGCAGTTCTTC. Amino acids: CASSLLWLGIHNEQFF.